This TCR beta chain was observed in a study of neurological immune-mediated disorders. Study-level points and caveats: Among expanded clones, no CDR3 amino acid sequences were shared across subjects, a pattern suggesting private repertoires in all groups.

Template-switch 5'RACE cDNA synthesis added a 10-nucleotide unique molecular identifier. TCRdb re-called the 5' RACE reads through MiXCR, storing one row per CDR3 protein. Here the sample spans about 45,000 distinct CDR3 sequences, roughly 14% being singletons. This clonotype was counted ten times or more. Its antigen remains unidentified. CDR1 SGDLS and CDR2 YYNGEE come from the germline V gene. The junction had 3 bases not matched to a gene; V was cut back by 4 bases and J by 5 bases. The CDR3 runs to 13 residues. Time point in this sample: longitudinal time-point 3. The study drew its healthy controls from blood bank volunteers in Maryland, USA.

This TCR derives from a man between 25 and 39 years old in good health. This chain connects TRBV9 to TRBJ2-1, with 7 bases fitting TRBD1. Sequencing was performed on PBMCs. The CDR3 loop reads CASSPGQNNEQFF. CDR3 nucleotide sequence: TGTGCCAGCAGCCCGGGACAGAACAATGAGCAGTTCTTC.